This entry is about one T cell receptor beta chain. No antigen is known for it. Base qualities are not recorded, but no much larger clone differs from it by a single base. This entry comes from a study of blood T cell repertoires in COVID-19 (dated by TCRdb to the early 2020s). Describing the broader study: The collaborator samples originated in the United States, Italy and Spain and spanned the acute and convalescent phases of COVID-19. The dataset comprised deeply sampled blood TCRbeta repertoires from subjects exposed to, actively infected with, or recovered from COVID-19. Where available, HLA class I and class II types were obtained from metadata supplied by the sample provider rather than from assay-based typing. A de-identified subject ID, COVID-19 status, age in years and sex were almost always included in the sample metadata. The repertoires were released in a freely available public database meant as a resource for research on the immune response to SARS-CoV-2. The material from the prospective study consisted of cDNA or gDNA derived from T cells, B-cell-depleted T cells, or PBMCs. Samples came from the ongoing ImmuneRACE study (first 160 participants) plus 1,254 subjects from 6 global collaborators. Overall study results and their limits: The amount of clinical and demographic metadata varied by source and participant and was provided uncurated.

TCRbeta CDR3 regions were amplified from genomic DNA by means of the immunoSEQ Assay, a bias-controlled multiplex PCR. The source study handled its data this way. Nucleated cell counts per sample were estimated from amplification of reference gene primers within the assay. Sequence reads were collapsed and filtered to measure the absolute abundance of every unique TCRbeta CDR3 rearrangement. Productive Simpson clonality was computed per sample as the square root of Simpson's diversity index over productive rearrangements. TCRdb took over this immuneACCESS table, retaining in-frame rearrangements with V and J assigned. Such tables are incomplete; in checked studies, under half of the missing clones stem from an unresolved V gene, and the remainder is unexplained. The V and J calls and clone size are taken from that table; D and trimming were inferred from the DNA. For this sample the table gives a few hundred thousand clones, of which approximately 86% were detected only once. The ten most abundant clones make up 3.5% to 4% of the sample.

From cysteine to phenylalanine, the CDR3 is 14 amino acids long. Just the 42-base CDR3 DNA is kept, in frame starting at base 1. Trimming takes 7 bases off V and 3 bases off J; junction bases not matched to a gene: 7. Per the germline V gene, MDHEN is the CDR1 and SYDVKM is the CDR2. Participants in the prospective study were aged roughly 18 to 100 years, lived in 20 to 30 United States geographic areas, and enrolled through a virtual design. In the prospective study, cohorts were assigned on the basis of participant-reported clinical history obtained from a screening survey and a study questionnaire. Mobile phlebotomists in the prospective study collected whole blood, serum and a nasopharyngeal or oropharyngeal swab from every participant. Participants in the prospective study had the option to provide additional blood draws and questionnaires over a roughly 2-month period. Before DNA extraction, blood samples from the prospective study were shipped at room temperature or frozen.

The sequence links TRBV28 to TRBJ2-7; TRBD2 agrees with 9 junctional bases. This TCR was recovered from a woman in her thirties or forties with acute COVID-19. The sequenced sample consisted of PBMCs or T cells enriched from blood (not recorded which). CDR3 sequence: CASTLGREGYEQYF. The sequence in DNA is TGTGCCAGCACCTTGGGGCGGGAGGGCTACGAGCAGTACTTC. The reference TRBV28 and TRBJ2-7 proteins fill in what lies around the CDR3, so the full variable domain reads DVKVTQSSRYLVKRTGEKVFLECVQDMDHENMFWYRQDPGLGLRLIYFSYDVKMKEKGDIPEGYSVSREKKERFSLILESASTNQTSMYLCASTLGREGYEQYFGPGTRLTVT.